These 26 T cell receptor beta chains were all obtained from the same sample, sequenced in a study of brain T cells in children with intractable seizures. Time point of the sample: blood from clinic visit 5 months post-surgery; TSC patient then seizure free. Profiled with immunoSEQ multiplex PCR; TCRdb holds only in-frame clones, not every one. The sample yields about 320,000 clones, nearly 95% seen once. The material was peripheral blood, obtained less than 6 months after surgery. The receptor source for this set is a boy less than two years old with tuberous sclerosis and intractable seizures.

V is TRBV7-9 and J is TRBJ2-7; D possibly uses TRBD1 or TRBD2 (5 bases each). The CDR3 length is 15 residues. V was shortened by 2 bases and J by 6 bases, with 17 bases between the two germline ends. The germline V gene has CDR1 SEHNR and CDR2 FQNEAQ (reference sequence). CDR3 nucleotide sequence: TGTGCCAGCAGCTTAACGGAAGTACGAGGGGCCGAGCAGTACTTC. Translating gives CASSLTEVRGAEQYF. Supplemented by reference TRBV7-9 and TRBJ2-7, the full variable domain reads DTGVSQNPRHKITKRGQNVTFRCDPISEHNRLYWYRQTLGQGPEFLTYFQNEAQLEKSRLLSDRFSAERPKGSFSTLEIQRTEQGDSAMYLCASSLTEVRGAEQYFGPGTRLTVT.

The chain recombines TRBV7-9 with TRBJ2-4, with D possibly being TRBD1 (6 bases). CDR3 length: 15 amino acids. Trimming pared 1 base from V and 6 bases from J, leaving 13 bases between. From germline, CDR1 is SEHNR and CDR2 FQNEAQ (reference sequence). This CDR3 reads CASSLDLLQGNIQYF. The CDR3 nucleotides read TGTGCCAGCAGCTTAGATCTTTTACAGGGAAACATTCAGTACTTC.

The CDR3 region is CASSPPGQEVNEQFF. The CDR3 nucleotides are TGTGCCAGCAGCCCCCCGGGACAGGAGGTTAATGAGCAGTTCTTC. The J gene is TRBJ2-1, the V gene TRBV13; 8 bases fit TRBD1. Germline V gene lookup returns CDR1 PRHDT and CDR2 FYEKMQ (reference sequence). J was trimmed by 7 bases and V by 5 bases; bases with no gene match: 10. The CDR3 consists of 15 residues.

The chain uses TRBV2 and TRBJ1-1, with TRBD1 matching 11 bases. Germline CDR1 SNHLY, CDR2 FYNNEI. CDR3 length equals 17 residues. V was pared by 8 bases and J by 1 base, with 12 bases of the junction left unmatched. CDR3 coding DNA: TGTGCCAGCGACTGGGGGACAGGGGGAAGTTCGAACACTGAAGCTTTCTTT. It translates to CASDWGTGGSSNTEAFF.

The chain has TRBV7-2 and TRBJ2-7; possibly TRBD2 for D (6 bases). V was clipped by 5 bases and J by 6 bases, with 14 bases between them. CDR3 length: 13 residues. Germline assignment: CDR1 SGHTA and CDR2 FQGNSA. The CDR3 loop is CASSARGGAEQYF. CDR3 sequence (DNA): TGTGCCAGCAGCGCCCGTGGAGGGGCCGAGCAGTACTTC.

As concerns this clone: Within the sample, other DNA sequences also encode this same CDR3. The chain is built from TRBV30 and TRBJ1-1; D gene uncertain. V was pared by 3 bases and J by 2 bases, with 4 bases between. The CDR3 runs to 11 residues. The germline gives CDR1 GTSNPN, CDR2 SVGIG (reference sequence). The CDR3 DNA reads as TGTGCCTGGAGAGGAAACACTGAAGCTTTCTTT. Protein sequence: CAWRGNTEAFF. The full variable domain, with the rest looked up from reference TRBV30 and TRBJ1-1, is SQTIHQWPATLVQPVGSPLSLECTVEGTSNPNLYWYRQAAGRGLQLLFYSVGIGQISSEVPQNLSASRPQDRQFILSSKKLLLSDSGFYLCAWRGNTEAFFGQGTRLTVV.

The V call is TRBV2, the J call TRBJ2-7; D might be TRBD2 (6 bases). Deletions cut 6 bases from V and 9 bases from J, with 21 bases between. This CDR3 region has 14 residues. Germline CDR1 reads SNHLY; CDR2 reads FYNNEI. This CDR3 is CASSDPKYYGGQYF. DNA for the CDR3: TGTGCCAGCAGCGACCCTAAGTATTACGGGGGGCAGTACTTC.

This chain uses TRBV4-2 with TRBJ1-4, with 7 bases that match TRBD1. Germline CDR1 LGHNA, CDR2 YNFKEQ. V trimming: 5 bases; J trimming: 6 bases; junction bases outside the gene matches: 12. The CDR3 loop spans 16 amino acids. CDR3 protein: CASSYGDRASYEKLFF. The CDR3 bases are TGTGCCAGCAGCTACGGCGACAGGGCCAGTTATGAAAAACTGTTTTTT.

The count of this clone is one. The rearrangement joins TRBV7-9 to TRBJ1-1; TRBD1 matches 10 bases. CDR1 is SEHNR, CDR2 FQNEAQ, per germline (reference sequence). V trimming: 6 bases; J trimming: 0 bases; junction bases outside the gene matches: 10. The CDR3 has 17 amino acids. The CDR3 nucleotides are TGTGCCAGCAGGCCAAAGACAGGGGGCAATTTGAACACTGAAGCTTTCTTT. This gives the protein CASRPKTGGNLNTEAFF.

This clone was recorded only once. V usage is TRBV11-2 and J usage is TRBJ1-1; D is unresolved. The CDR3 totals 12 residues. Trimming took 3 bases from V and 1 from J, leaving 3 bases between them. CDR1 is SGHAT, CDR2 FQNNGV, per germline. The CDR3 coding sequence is TGTGCCAGCAGCTTTGAGAACACTGAAGCTTTCTTT. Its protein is CASSFENTEAFF.

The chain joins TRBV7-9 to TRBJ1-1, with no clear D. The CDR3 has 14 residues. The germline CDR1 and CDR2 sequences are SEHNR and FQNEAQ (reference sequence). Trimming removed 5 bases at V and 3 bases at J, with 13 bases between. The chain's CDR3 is CASSRTSGDTEAFF. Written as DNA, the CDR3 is TGTGCCAGCAGCAGGACTTCAGGAGACACTGAAGCTTTCTTT. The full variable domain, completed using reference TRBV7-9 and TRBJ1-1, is DTGVSQNPRHKITKRGQNVTFRCDPISEHNRLYWYRQTLGQGPEFLTYFQNEAQLEKSRLLSDRFSAERPKGSFSTLEIQRTEQGDSAMYLCASSRTSGDTEAFFGQGTRLTVV.

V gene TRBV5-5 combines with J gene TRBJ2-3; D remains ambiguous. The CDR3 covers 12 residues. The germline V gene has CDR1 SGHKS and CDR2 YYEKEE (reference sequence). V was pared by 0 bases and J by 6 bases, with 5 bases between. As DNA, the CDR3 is TGTGCCAGCAGCTTGGCCGTGGATACGCAGTATTTT. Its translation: CASSLAVDTQYF.

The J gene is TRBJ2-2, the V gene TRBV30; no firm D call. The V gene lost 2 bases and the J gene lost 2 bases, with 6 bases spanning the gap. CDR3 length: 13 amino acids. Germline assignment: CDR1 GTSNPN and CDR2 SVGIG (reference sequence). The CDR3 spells CAWSSQNTGELFF. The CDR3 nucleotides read TGTGCCTGGAGTAGTCAAAACACCGGGGAGCTGTTTTTT.

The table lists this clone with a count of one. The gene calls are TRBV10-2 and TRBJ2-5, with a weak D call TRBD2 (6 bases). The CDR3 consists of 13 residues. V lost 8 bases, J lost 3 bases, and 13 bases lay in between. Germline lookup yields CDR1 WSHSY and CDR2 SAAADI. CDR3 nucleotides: TGCGCCAGCGGGCGACGGAGGGAAGAGACCCAGTACTTC. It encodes CASGRRREETQYF.

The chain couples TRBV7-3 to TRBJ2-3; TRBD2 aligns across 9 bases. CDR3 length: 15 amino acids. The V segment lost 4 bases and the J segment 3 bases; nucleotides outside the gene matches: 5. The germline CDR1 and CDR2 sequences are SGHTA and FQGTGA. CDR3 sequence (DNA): TGTGCCAGCAGCTCCATAGCGGGAGTAACAGATACGCAGTATTTT. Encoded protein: CASSSIAGVTDTQYF.

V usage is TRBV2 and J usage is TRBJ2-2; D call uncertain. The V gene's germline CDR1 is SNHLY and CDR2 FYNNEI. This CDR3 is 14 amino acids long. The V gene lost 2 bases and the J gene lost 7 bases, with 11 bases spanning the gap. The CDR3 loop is CASSELVSGGELFF. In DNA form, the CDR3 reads TGTGCCAGCAGTGAACTTGTCTCCGGCGGGGAGCTGTTTTTT.

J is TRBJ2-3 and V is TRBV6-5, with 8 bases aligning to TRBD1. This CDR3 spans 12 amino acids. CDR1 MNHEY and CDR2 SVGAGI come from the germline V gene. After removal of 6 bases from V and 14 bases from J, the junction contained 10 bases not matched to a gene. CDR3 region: CASSSTGTGTYF. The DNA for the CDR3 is TGTGCCAGCAGCTCGACCGGGACAGGCACGTATTTT.

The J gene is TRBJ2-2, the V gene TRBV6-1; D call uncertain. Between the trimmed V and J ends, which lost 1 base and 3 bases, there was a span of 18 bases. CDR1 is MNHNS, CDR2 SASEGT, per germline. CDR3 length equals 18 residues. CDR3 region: CASSEVSPSRPYTGELFF. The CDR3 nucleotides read TGTGCCAGCAGTGAAGTATCCCCGTCCCGGCCGTACACCGGGGAGCTGTTTTTT.

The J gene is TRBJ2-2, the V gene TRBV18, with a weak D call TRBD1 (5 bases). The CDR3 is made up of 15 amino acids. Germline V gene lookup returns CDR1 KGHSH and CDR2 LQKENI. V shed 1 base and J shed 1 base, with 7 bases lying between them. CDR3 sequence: CASSPRQGNTGELFF. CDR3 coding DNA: TGTGCCAGCTCACCACGGCAGGGGAACACCGGGGAGCTGTTTTTT.

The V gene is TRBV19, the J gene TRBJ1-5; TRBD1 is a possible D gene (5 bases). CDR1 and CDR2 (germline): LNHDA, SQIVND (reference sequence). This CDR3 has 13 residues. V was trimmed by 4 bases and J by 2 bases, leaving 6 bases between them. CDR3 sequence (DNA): TGTGCCAGTAGTACGGGGGGCAATCAGCCCCAGCATTTT. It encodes CASSTGGNQPQHF.

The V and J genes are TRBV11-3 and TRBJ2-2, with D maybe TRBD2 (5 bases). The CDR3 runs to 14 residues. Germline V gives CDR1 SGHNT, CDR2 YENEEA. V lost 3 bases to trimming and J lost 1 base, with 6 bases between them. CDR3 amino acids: CASSFGGNTGELFF. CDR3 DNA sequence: TGTGCCAGCAGCTTTGGAGGGAACACCGGGGAGCTGTTTTTT.

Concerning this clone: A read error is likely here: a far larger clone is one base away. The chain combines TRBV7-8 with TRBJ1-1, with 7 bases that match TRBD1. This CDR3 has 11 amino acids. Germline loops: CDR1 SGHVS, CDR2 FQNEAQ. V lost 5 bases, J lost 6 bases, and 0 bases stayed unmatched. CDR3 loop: CASSQGAEAFF. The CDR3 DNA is TGTGCCAGCAGCCAGGGGGCTGAAGCTTTCTTT.

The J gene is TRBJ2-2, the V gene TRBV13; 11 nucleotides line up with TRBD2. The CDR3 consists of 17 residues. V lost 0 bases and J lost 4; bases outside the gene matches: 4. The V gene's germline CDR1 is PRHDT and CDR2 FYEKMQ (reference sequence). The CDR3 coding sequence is TGTGCCAGCAGCTTAGGCCTAGCGGGGGGACCCACCGGGGAGCTGTTTTTT. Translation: CASSLGLAGGPTGELFF.

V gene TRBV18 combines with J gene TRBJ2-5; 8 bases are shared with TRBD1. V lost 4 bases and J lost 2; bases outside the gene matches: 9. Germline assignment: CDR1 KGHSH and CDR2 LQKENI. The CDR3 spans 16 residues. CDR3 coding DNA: TGTGCCAGCTCACTACTACAGGGGGAAACTCAAGAGACCCAGTACTTC. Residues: CASSLLQGETQETQYF.

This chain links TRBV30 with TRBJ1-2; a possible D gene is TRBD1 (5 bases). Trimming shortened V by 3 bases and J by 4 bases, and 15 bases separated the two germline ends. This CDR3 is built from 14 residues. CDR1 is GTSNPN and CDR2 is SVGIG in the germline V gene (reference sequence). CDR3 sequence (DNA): TGTGCCTGGAGCGCCGATTTCGGGACCTATGGCTACACCTTC. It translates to CAWSADFGTYGYTF.

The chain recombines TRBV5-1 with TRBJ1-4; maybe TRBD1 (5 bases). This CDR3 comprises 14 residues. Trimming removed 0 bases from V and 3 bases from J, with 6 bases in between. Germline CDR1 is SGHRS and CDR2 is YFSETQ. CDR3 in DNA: TGCGCCAGCAGCTTGGCCAGGGCTAATGAAAAACTGTTTTTT. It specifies CASSLARANEKLFF.